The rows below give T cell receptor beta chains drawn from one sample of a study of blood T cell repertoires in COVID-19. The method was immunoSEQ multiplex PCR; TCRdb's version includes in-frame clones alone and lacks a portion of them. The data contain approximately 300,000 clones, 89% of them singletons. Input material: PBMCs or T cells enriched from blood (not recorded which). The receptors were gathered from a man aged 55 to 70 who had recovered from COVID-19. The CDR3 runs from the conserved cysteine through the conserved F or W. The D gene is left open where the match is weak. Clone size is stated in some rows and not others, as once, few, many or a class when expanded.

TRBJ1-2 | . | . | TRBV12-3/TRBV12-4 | TGTGCCAGCAGTTTCGGTGGTTACGGTGGCTACACCTTC | CASSFGGYGGYTF
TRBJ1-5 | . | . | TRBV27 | TGTGCCAGCAGTTTTGGAGGGGACAGCAATCAGCCCCAGCATTTT | CASSFGGDSNQPQHF
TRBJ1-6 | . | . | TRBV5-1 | TGCGCCAGCAGCTCCCAGGGAAATTCACCCCTCCACTTT | CASSSQGNSPLHF
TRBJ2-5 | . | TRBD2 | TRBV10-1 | TGCGCCAGCAGAAAATTTCCGGGACTAGCGGGAGAGCTTGGAGAGACCCAGTACTTC | CASRKFPGLAGELGETQYF
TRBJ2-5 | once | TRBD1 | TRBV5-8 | TGTGCCAGCAGCTACCAGGGGGCTTGGGTGACCCAGTACTTC | CASSYQGAWVTQYF
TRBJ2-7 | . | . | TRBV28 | TGTGCCAGCAGTTCCGGGACATTAATAGGCTACGAGCAGTACTTC | CASSSGTLIGYEQYF
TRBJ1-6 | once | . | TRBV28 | TGTGCCAGCAGTTTGGCGGATTCACCCCTCCACTTT | CASSLADSPLHF
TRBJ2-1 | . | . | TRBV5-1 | TGCGCCAGCAGCCCGCCCGGAGATGAGCAGTTCTTC | CASSPPGDEQFF
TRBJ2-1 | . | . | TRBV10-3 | TGTGCCATCAGTGGTTGGGACGGGAGTTTGAATGAGCAGTTCTTC | CAISGWDGSLNEQFF
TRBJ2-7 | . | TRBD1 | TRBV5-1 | TGCGCCAGCAGCCCAGGACAGGGAGCCTACGAGCAGTACTTC | CASSPGQGAYEQYF
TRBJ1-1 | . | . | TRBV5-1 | TGCGCCAGCAGCTTGGAGGGGGTGAGGACACGCACTGAAGCTTTCTTT | CASSLEGVRTRTEAFF
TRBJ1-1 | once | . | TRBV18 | TGTGCCAGCTCACCAGTCGGGAAGGGTGAAGCTTTCTTT | CASSPVGKGEAFF
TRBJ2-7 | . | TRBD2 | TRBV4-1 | TGCGCCAGCAGCCAAGAAGCGGGAGGGCCTTATGAGCAGTACTTC | CASSQEAGGPYEQYF
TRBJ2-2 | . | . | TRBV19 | TGTGCCAGTAGTATAGAACACAGGGTGAGCACCGGGGAGCTGTTTTTT | CASSIEHRVSTGELFF
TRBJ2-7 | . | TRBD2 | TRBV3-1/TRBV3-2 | TGTGCCAGCAGCCCCCGGACTAGCGGGAGGTTCTACGAGCAGTACTTC | CASSPRTSGRFYEQYF
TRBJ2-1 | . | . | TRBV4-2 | TGTGCCAGCAGCGTCGGACTCCTAAAGTATGAGCAGTTCTTC | CASSVGLLKYEQFF
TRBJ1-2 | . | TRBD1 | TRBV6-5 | TGTGCCAGCAGTCCGTCAGGGGGCTATGGCTACACCTTC | CASSPSGGYGYTF
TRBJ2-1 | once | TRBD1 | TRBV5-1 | TGCGCCAGCAGGCACGGGACAGTGAAGTTAGATGAGCAGTTCTTC | CASRHGTVKLDEQFF
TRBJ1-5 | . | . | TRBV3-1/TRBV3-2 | TGTGCCAGCAGCTTAAGAGGGGACACCAATCAGCCCCAGCATTTT | CASSLRGDTNQPQHF
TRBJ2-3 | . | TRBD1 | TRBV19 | TGTGCCAGTAGTACCCCGGACAGGGATCGGACGCAGTATTTT | CASSTPDRDRTQYF
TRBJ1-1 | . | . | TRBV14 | TGTGCCAGCAGCCAAGATCGGGGTGTAATCCTTGAAGCTTTCTTT | CASSQDRGVILEAFF
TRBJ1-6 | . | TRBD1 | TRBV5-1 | TGCGCCAGCAGCTTGGCCAGGGCAGGGGACAGGAATTCACCCCTCCACTTT | CASSLARAGDRNSPLHF
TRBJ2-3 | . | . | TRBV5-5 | TGTGCCAGCAGCTTGGCCTACAACCTAGCTAGCACAGATACGCAGTATTTT | CASSLAYNLASTDTQYF
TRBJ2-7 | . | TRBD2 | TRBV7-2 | TGTGCCAGCAGCTTAGGGGGGGCGGGAGGAAGCTCCTACGAGCAGTACTTC | CASSLGGAGGSSYEQYF
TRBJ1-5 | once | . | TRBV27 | TGTGCCAGCAGCATGACAGGTGAGAAGGCCCAGCATTTT | CASSMTGEKAQHF
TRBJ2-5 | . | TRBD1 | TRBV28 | TGTGCCAGCAGTAACCGGGGACAGGGATGGGGACGAGTGACCCAGTACTTC | CASSNRGQGWGRVTQYF
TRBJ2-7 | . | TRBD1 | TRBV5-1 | TGCGCCAGCAGCTGGGGGACAGGTGGGACCTACGAGCAGTACTTC | CASSWGTGGTYEQYF
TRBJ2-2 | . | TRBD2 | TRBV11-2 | TGTGCCAGCAGCCCCCCGGGACTAGCGGGAGGTACCGGGGAGCTGTTTTTT | CASSPPGLAGGTGELFF
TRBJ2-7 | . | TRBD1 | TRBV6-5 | TGTGCCAGCAGGCCCGGGACAGGGGGCTGGTACGAGCAGTACTTC | CASRPGTGGWYEQYF
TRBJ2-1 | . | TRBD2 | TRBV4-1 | TGCGCCAGCAGCCGACCGACTAGCGGGGAATACAATGAGCAGTTCTTC | CASSRPTSGEYNEQFF
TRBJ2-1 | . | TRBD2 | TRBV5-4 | TGTGCCAGCAGCCTGACCACTAGCGCCCGTAATGAGCAGTTCTTC | CASSLTTSARNEQFF
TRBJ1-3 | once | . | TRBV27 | TGTGCCAGCAGCCGGACAGCCTCTGGAAACACCATATATTTT | CASSRTASGNTIYF